The 30 T cell receptor beta chains below were found in one sample sequenced in a study of control samples from healthy donors and cancer patients. Sequencing used immunoSEQ multiplex PCR; TCRdb keeps in-frame clones, though not all of them. The sample consists of some 77,000 clones, around 90% of them appearing once. The source material was blood. These TCRs come from a woman aged 60-75 years in good health.

This chain uses TRBV3-1 (or the pseudogene TRBV3-2) with TRBJ1-2; D perhaps matches TRBD1 (5 bases). V dropped 6 bases and J dropped 4 bases, with 12 bases sitting between them. Germline V lookup: CDR1 LGHDT, CDR2 YNNKEL (reference sequence). The CDR3 is 13 residues long. The CDR3 reads CASSGGVSYGYTF. CDR3 DNA sequence: TGTGCCAGCAGTGGGGGGGTATCCTATGGCTACACCTTC.

The V call is TRBV7-2, the J call TRBJ2-7, with unresolved D. The CDR3 length is 14 residues. V shed 0 bases and J shed 4 bases, with 10 bases lying between them. In germline, CDR1 is SGHTA, CDR2 FQGNSA. The CDR3 DNA reads as TGTGCCAGCAGCTTAGCCCTCGGGCAGTACGAGCAGTACTTC. It codes for CASSLALGQYEQYF.

This sequence joins TRBV5-1 and TRBJ1-1; the match to TRBD1 covers 8 bases. CDR1 is SGHRS and CDR2 is YFSETQ in the germline V gene. V gave up 5 bases and J gave up 1 base; unmatched junction bases: 4. The CDR3 has 14 amino acids. Written as DNA, the CDR3 is TGCGCCAGCAGGGAAGGGACAGGGAACACTGAAGCTTTCTTT. As protein: CASREGTGNTEAFF. Full variable domain (missing parts from reference TRBV5-1 and TRBJ1-1): KAGVTQTPRYLIKTRGQQVTLSCSPISGHRSVSWYQQTPGQGLQFLFEYFSETQRNKGNFPGRFSGRQFSNSRSEMNVSTLELGDSALYLCASREGTGNTEAFFGQGTRLTVV.

The chain couples TRBV7-2 to TRBJ1-2; D is uncertain. V lost 2 bases to trimming and J lost 4 bases, with 14 bases between them. This CDR3 is built from 15 residues. The germline gives CDR1 SGHTA, CDR2 FQGNSA. The DNA for the CDR3 is TGTGCCAGCAGCTTATTAAAGGTCGGAGGCTATGGCTACACCTTC. This sequence encodes CASSLLKVGGYGYTF.

The J gene is TRBJ1-1, the V gene TRBV19; D not resolved. Germline loops: CDR1 LNHDA, CDR2 SQIVND (reference sequence). V was clipped by 3 bases and J by 1 base, with 9 bases between them. The CDR3 has 14 residues. The CDR3 nucleotides are TGTGCCAGTAGTATGCCAGCTCAGAACACTGAAGCTTTCTTT. Encoded protein: CASSMPAQNTEAFF.

This clone was observed once. This chain uses TRBV24-1 with TRBJ1-5, with 9 bases that match TRBD1. CDR1 and CDR2 from the germline V gene are KGHDR and SFDVKD. Trimming removed 10 bases from V and 2 bases from J; junction bases left unmatched: 5. The CDR3 is 14 amino acids. The CDR3 is CATQDRGGNQPQHF. The CDR3 DNA sequence: TGTGCCACACAGGACAGGGGAGGCAATCAGCCCCAGCATTTT.

The V gene is TRBV27, the J gene TRBJ2-1; D call uncertain. CDR1 is MNHEY and CDR2 is SMNVEV in the germline V gene (reference sequence). This CDR3 region has 14 residues. The ends were cut back, 6 bases at V and 4 bases at J, with 13 bases in the middle. The CDR3 DNA sequence: TGTGCCAGCAGCCTCACGGACGGTTACAATGAGCAGTTCTTC. This translates into CASSLTDGYNEQFF.

The chain uses TRBV6-5 and TRBJ2-7, with D perhaps TRBD1 (6 bases). This CDR3 is built from 12 residues. V gave up 6 bases and J gave up 5 bases, with 11 bases separating them. Per germline, CDR1 MNHEY and CDR2 SVGAGI. The DNA of the CDR3 is TGTGCCAGCAGCCTCAGGGGAAACGAGCAGTACTTC. The encoded protein is CASSLRGNEQYF.

The CDR3 here is CASSIGLAGGSYNEQFF. The CDR3 DNA follows: TGTGCCAGCAGCATAGGACTAGCGGGAGGGTCCTACAATGAGCAGTTCTTC. The chain is built from TRBV5-4 and TRBJ2-1, with 15 bases lining up with TRBD2. V was pared by 4 bases and J by 1 base, with 3 bases of the junction left unmatched. CDR3 length: 17 amino acids. Germline V gives CDR1 SGHNT, CDR2 YYREEE (reference sequence).

This clone has a handful of counts. CDR3 nucleotide sequence: TGTGCCAGCAGCTTTGCCAACGGGCGGGGGAATGAGCAGTTCTTC. Residues: CASSFANGRGNEQFF. V gene TRBV7-2 combines with J gene TRBJ2-1; TRBD2 matches at 7 bases. The CDR3 runs 15 residues. Germline assignment: CDR1 SGHTA and CDR2 FQGNSA. Germline trimming cut 3 bases from V and 7 bases from J; bases unmatched to any gene: 9.

The chain couples TRBV5-1 to TRBJ2-5; TRBD1 matches at 8 bases. Germline loops: CDR1 SGHRS, CDR2 YFSETQ. This CDR3 has 15 amino acids. V was clipped by 5 bases and J by 5 bases; unmatched bases: 11. The DNA of the CDR3 is TGCGCCAGCAGTTCTACAGGGGGAGTGGAGGAGACCCAGTACTTC. Translating gives CASSSTGGVEETQYF.

This clone was seen a few times. The chain links TRBV5-8 to TRBJ2-2; TRBD1 agrees at 8 bases. Losses at the gene ends were 1 base for V and 4 bases for J; bases not matched to a gene: 9. The CDR3 is made up of 17 amino acids. Germline assignment: CDR1 SGHTS and CDR2 YDEGEE. The CDR3 region is CASSLRQGALATGELFF. CDR3 sequence (DNA): TGTGCCAGCAGCTTGAGGCAGGGGGCTTTGGCCACCGGGGAGCTGTTTTTT.

The rearrangement links TRBV20-1 to TRBJ2-1; 9 bases align to TRBD2. Per germline, CDR1 DFQATT and CDR2 SNEGSKA (reference sequence). The V gene end was trimmed by 3 bases and the J gene end by 8 bases; junction bases not matched to a gene: 11. The CDR3 is 15 amino acids. CDR3 coding DNA: TGCAGTGCTAGTAGGGCGGCTAGCGGGAAGGATGAGCAGTTCTTC. Its protein product is CSASRAASGKDEQFF.

The chain is built from TRBV20-1 and TRBJ1-1; D uncertain. The CDR3 runs to 14 residues. V shed 3 bases and J shed 2 bases, with 13 bases lying between them. From germline, CDR1 is DFQATT and CDR2 SNEGSKA (reference sequence). The CDR3 nucleotides read TGCAGTGCTAGTCTTGTCAGTTTTAACACTGAAGCTTTCTTT. Its translation is CSASLVSFNTEAFF.

J is TRBJ2-1 and V is TRBV4-3, with 8 positions matching TRBD2. Per germline, CDR1 LGHNA and CDR2 YSLEER. The CDR3 consists of 17 residues. The J segment lost 0 bases and the V segment lost 3 bases, leaving 7 bases of the junction unmatched. The CDR3 sequence: CASSQYASGYSYNEQFF. The CDR3 DNA reads as TGCGCCAGCAGCCAGTACGCTAGCGGGTACTCCTACAATGAGCAGTTCTTC.

J is TRBJ2-3 and V is TRBV10-3; D unclear. Deletions cut 5 bases from V and 3 bases from J, with 15 bases between. The CDR3 length is 15 residues. Germline loops: CDR1 ENHRY, CDR2 SYGVKD. The CDR3 loop reads CAISRAAGFTDTQYF. Here the CDR3 DNA reads TGTGCCATCAGTCGGGCCGCCGGGTTTACAGATACGCAGTATTTT.

The chain combines TRBV7-3 with TRBJ2-1; no clear D. The CDR3 runs 12 residues. V lost 4 bases to trimming and J lost 15 bases, with 16 bases between them. CDR1 is SGHTA and CDR2 is FQGTGA in the germline V gene. CDR3 nucleotides: TGTGCCAGCAGCTCCTCGACCGGATCTCCGTTCTTC. Translation: CASSSSTGSPFF.

The rearrangement joins TRBV20-1 to TRBJ1-2; the match to TRBD1 covers 8 bases. Germline CDR1 is DFQATT and CDR2 is SNEGSKA (reference sequence). This CDR3 contains 12 residues. The V gene end was trimmed by 3 bases and the J gene end by 6 bases; junction bases not matched to a gene: 3. The chain's CDR3 is CSASQGAHGYTF. In DNA form, the CDR3 reads TGCAGTGCTAGTCAGGGGGCCCATGGCTACACCTTC.

J is TRBJ1-1 and V is TRBV18, with a weak D call TRBD1 (5 bases). This CDR3 comprises 14 residues. Trimming removed 6 bases at V and 5 bases at J, with 16 bases between. The germline V gene has CDR1 KGHSH and CDR2 LQKENI. The chain's CDR3 is CASSSVGGRTEAFF. The CDR3 bases are TGTGCCAGCTCGTCCGTCGGGGGTAGGACTGAAGCTTTCTTT.

V usage is TRBV27 and J usage is TRBJ2-1; 9 bases are shared with TRBD2. The CDR3 runs to 16 residues. Germline CDR1 reads MNHEY; CDR2 reads SMNVEV (reference sequence). V shed 2 bases, J shed 6 bases, and the junction held 8 bases outside the gene matches. For the CDR3, the DNA is TGTGCCAGCAGTTTACGCGGGAGGGGGGTGGTCAATGAGCAGTTCTTC. This codes for CASSLRGRGVVNEQFF.

This clone was recorded many times. V is TRBV4-1 and J is TRBJ1-1; no definite D call. With 1 base removed from V and 6 bases from J, the gap between germline ends came to 12 bases. Looked up from germline, CDR1 is MGHRA and CDR2 is YSYEKL. The length of the CDR3 is 14 residues. The CDR3 loop reads CASSQGVLGPEAFF. In DNA, the CDR3 is TGCGCCAGCAGCCAAGGCGTCTTGGGTCCTGAAGCTTTCTTT.

CDR3 coding DNA: TGTGCCGTTGAGGGACCGAATCAGCCCCAGCATTTT. Its translation is CAVEGPNQPQHF. The chain has TRBV7-9 and TRBJ1-5; D is possibly TRBD1 (5 bases). CDR1 SEHNR and CDR2 FQNEAQ come from the germline V gene (reference sequence). V was shortened by 11 bases and J by 4 bases, with 12 bases between the two germline ends. The CDR3 has 12 residues. The full variable domain, completed using reference TRBV7-9 and TRBJ1-5, is DTGVSQNPRHKITKRGQNVTFRCDPISEHNRLYWYRQTLGQGPEFLTYFQNEAQLEKSRLLSDRFSAERPKGSFSTLEIQRTEQGDSAMYLCAVEGPNQPQHFGDGTRLSIL.

In its sample, this clone was seen once. The rearrangement joins TRBV9 to TRBJ2-3; D gene uncertain. Germline CDR1 reads SGDLS; CDR2 reads YYNGEE. The CDR3 runs 14 residues. Trimming stripped 3 bases from V and 2 bases from J, with 10 bases between. The CDR3 loop reads CASSADTITDTQYF. In nucleotides, the CDR3 is TGTGCCAGCAGCGCAGACACTATCACAGATACGCAGTATTTT.

The chain couples TRBV16 to TRBJ1-6; D is uncertain. The CDR3 contains 13 residues. V lost 4 bases, J lost 8 bases, and 9 bases lay in between. CDR1 and CDR2 (germline): KGHSY, FQNENV. The CDR3 DNA reads as TGTGCCAGCAGCCCCCGAACAGATTCACCCCTCCACTTT. It yields the protein CASSPRTDSPLHF.

V gene TRBV7-2 combines with J gene TRBJ1-6, with D perhaps TRBD1 (6 bases). This CDR3 comprises 18 residues. The V gene's germline CDR1 is SGHTA and CDR2 FQGNSA. V was cut by 5 bases and J by 0 bases, with 17 bases left in between. The CDR3 spells CASSQGTPRGSYNSPLHF. In DNA form, the CDR3 reads TGTGCCAGCAGCCAGGGGACACCTCGGGGCTCCTATAATTCACCCCTCCACTTT.

The V gene is TRBV5-1, the J gene TRBJ2-3, with TRBD2 identical over 8 bases. This CDR3 comprises 14 residues. V was clipped by 2 bases and J by 4 bases; unmatched bases: 3. Germline CDR1 reads SGHRS; CDR2 reads YFSETQ. CDR3 DNA sequence: TGCGCCAGCAGCTTAGCGGGAGCGGCAGATACGCAGTATTTT. Translating gives CASSLAGAADTQYF. Filled out from reference TRBV5-1 and TRBJ2-3, the complete variable domain reads KAGVTQTPRYLIKTRGQQVTLSCSPISGHRSVSWYQQTPGQGLQFLFEYFSETQRNKGNFPGRFSGRQFSNSRSEMNVSTLELGDSALYLCASSLAGAADTQYFGPGTRLTVL.

The chain links TRBV9 to TRBJ1-6; TRBD1 agrees at 11 bases. From germline, CDR1 is SGDLS and CDR2 YYNGEE. V dropped 6 bases and J dropped 9; count of bases not matched to a gene: 8. CDR3 length: 15 amino acids. The CDR3 sequence: CASTPGTGGVSPLHF. CDR3 nucleotides: TGTGCCAGCACCCCCGGGACAGGGGGAGTTTCACCCCTCCACTTT. Looking up the rest from reference TRBV9 and TRBJ1-6 gives the full variable domain: DSGVTQTPKHLITATGQRVTLRCSPRSGDLSVYWYQQSLDQGLQFLIQYYNGEERAKGNILERFSAQQFPDLHSELNLSSLELGDSALYFCASTPGTGGVSPLHFGNGTRLTVT.

V usage is TRBV24-1 and J usage is TRBJ2-1, with D possibly being TRBD1 (5 bases). V lost 1 base and J lost 6, with 12 bases in between. CDR3 length: 15 residues. Germline CDR1 KGHDR, CDR2 SFDVKD. The CDR3 is CATSDFRVSGNEQFF. In DNA, the CDR3 is TGTGCCACCAGTGATTTCAGGGTATCCGGCAATGAGCAGTTCTTC.

The gene calls are TRBV5-1 and TRBJ2-6; 7 nucleotides align to TRBD1. V was clipped by 2 bases and J by 4 bases; unmatched bases: 3. Germline CDR1 and CDR2: SGHRS and YFSETQ. This CDR3 region has 15 residues. CDR3 sequence (DNA): TGCGCCAGCAGCTTACAGGGGACCGGGGCCAACGTCCTGACTTTC. This codes for CASSLQGTGANVLTF.

The J gene is TRBJ2-1, the V gene TRBV2, with D tentatively TRBD2 (7 bases). CDR3 length: 16 amino acids. V dropped 2 bases and J dropped 5 bases, with 16 bases sitting between them. Germline values: CDR1 SNHLY, CDR2 FYNNEI. CDR3 in DNA: TGTGCCAGCAGTGAATTATACGGGGGGCGGCACAATGAGCAGTTCTTC. Translated, it gives CASSELYGGRHNEQFF.